This TCR beta chain was identified during a study of blood T cell repertoires in COVID-19. This CDR3 is built from 17 residues. The germline gives CDR1 SNHLY, CDR2 FYNNEI. The J segment lost 1 base and the V segment lost 5 bases, leaving 7 bases of the junction unmatched. Those enrolled in Seattle joined during active infection and were followed longitudinally afterward. The table came from immunoSEQ multiplex PCR; TCRdb's copy has only in-frame clones and leaves some out. Here the sample spans about 440,000 clones, 70% to 90% being singletons. The chain is built from TRBV2 and TRBJ2-6; 8 nucleotides align to TRBD1. The sample was peripheral blood. The source of this sequence is a woman aged 50 to 60 with COVID-19, enrolled during active disease. The CDR3 nucleotides are TGTGCCAGCAGTAGATCAGACAGGGGATCTGGGGCCAACGTCCTGACTTTC. Translating gives CASSRSDRGSGANVLTF.